Listed below are T cell receptor beta chains from one sample, sequenced in a study of tumor T cells in aggressive B-cell lymphoma. Data came from immunoSEQ multiplex PCR; TCRdb stores just in-frame clones and leaves some out. The sample has 3,300 or so clones, more than 75% seen once; the top ten hold under 6.5%. What was sequenced was tumor tissue. These TCRs come from an adult with diffuse large B cell lymphoma. Both conserved end residues are part of each CDR3. Fields, in order: D gene, clone size, V gene, J gene, CDR3 protein, CDR3 DNA. A D gene is named only where the DNA matches it firmly. Not all rows give a size; the values are once, few, many and, for expanded clones, a class.

d_gene: .; abundance: .; v_gene: TRBV5-4; j_gene: TRBJ2-7; CDR3aa: CASSLDRASYEQYF; CDR3nt: TGTGCCAGCAGCTTGGACAGGGCCTCCTACGAGCAGTACTTC
d_gene: .; abundance: .; v_gene: TRBV29-1; j_gene: TRBJ1-2; CDR3aa: CSVEGGLGYTF; CDR3nt: TGCAGCGTTGAGGGAGGGCTTGGCTACACCTTC
d_gene: TRBD2; abundance: few; v_gene: TRBV4-3; j_gene: TRBJ2-2; CDR3aa: CASSQVASGTGELFF; CDR3nt: TGCGCCAGCAGCCAAGTCGCTAGCGGGACCGGGGAGCTGTTTTTT
d_gene: .; abundance: .; v_gene: TRBV2; j_gene: TRBJ2-3; CDR3aa: CASSDWAGDTQYF; CDR3nt: TGTGCCAGCAGTGATTGGGCCGGAGATACGCAGTATTTT
d_gene: .; abundance: few; v_gene: TRBV27; j_gene: TRBJ2-1; CDR3aa: CASSLGGGGFNNEQFF; CDR3nt: TGTGCCAGCAGTTTAGGGGGGGGCGGGTTCAACAATGAGCAGTTCTTC
d_gene: .; abundance: few; v_gene: TRBV19; j_gene: TRBJ1-1; CDR3aa: CASSFSGTEAFF; CDR3nt: TGTGCCAGTAGCTTTTCGGGCACTGAAGCTTTCTTT
d_gene: TRBD2; abundance: .; v_gene: TRBV7-9; j_gene: TRBJ2-7; CDR3aa: CASSSLLAGDFYEQYF; CDR3nt: TGTGCCAGCAGCTCACTGCTAGCGGGAGACTTCTACGAGCAGTACTTC
d_gene: .; abundance: .; v_gene: TRBV11-2; j_gene: TRBJ2-5; CDR3aa: CASSNRQEKETQYF; CDR3nt: TGTGCCAGCAGCAATAGACAGGAGAAAGAGACCCAGTACTTC
d_gene: .; abundance: .; v_gene: TRBV11-2; j_gene: TRBJ2-3; CDR3aa: CASNMVPGTQYF; CDR3nt: TGTGCCAGCAACATGGTTCCGGGTACGCAGTATTTT
d_gene: .; abundance: .; v_gene: TRBV5-1; j_gene: TRBJ1-2; CDR3aa: CASSLSTADGYTF; CDR3nt: TGCGCCAGCAGCTTGTCAACAGCAGATGGCTACACCTTC
d_gene: .; abundance: .; v_gene: TRBV9; j_gene: TRBJ1-6; CDR3aa: CASSRGAVDSPLHF; CDR3nt: TGTGCCAGCAGCCGCGGGGCAGTCGATTCACCCCTCCACTTT
d_gene: .; abundance: .; v_gene: TRBV19; j_gene: TRBJ1-2; CDR3aa: CASSISRRTSYGYTF; CDR3nt: TGTGCCAGTAGTATAAGCCGCCGGACATCGTATGGCTACACCTTC
d_gene: .; abundance: .; v_gene: TRBV27; j_gene: TRBJ1-3; CDR3aa: CASSPPPGTGNTIYF; CDR3nt: TGTGCCAGCAGTCCTCCTCCAGGGACTGGAAACACCATATATTTT
d_gene: .; abundance: .; v_gene: TRBV5-6; j_gene: TRBJ2-7; CDR3aa: CASSLVQSYEQYF; CDR3nt: TGTGCCAGCAGCTTGGTTCAATCCTACGAGCAGTACTTC
d_gene: TRBD2; abundance: .; v_gene: TRBV5-1; j_gene: TRBJ2-1; CDR3aa: CASSLRLAGGGEQFF; CDR3nt: TGCGCCAGCAGCTTGCGGCTAGCGGGAGGTGGTGAGCAGTTCTTC
d_gene: TRBD1; abundance: few; v_gene: TRBV7-2; j_gene: TRBJ2-1; CDR3aa: CASSSGQTYNEQFF; CDR3nt: TGTGCCAGCAGCTCGGGACAGACCTACAATGAGCAGTTCTTC
d_gene: TRBD1; abundance: .; v_gene: TRBV9; j_gene: TRBJ2-7; CDR3aa: CASSLGQGSYEQYF; CDR3nt: TGTGCCAGCAGCTTGGGACAGGGATCCTACGAGCAGTACTTC
d_gene: .; abundance: .; v_gene: TRBV19; j_gene: TRBJ2-2; CDR3aa: CASSGGPVEGRDTGELFF; CDR3nt: TGTGCCAGTAGTGGAGGCCCAGTGGAGGGGAGAGACACCGGGGAGCTGTTTTTT
d_gene: TRBD2; abundance: few; v_gene: TRBV19; j_gene: TRBJ2-2; CDR3aa: CASSPGTSGRADTGELFF; CDR3nt: TGTGCCAGTAGTCCCGGGACTAGCGGGAGGGCCGACACCGGGGAGCTGTTTTTT
d_gene: .; abundance: .; v_gene: TRBV7-2; j_gene: TRBJ2-3; CDR3aa: CASSLPVTDTQYF; CDR3nt: TGTGCCAGCAGCTTACCAGTTACAGATACGCAGTATTTT
d_gene: .; abundance: once; v_gene: TRBV7-9; j_gene: TRBJ2-3; CDR3aa: CASSLFLGRERADTQYF; CDR3nt: TGTGCCAGCAGCCTATTTCTCGGCCGGGAGAGGGCGGATACGCAGTATTTT
d_gene: TRBD2; abundance: few; v_gene: TRBV29-1; j_gene: TRBJ2-7; CDR3aa: CSVGLAGPYEQYF; CDR3nt: TGCAGCGTTGGACTAGCGGGGCCCTACGAGCAGTACTTC
d_gene: .; abundance: .; v_gene: TRBV29-1; j_gene: TRBJ1-1; CDR3aa: CSVALRGGWWGTEAFF; CDR3nt: TGCAGCGTTGCATTACGCGGGGGCTGGTGGGGGACTGAAGCTTTCTTT
d_gene: .; abundance: .; v_gene: TRBV6-5; j_gene: TRBJ1-2; CDR3aa: CASATGLGYGYTF; CDR3nt: TGTGCCAGCGCCACAGGGCTCGGCTATGGCTACACCTTC
d_gene: TRBD2; abundance: .; v_gene: TRBV7-9; j_gene: TRBJ2-3; CDR3aa: CASSAGLAEGDTQYF; CDR3nt: TGTGCCAGCAGCGCAGGACTAGCGGAGGGAGATACGCAGTATTTT
d_gene: TRBD2; abundance: .; v_gene: TRBV2; j_gene: TRBJ2-2; CDR3aa: CASILARTGELFF; CDR3nt: TGTGCCAGCATACTAGCGCGGACCGGGGAGCTGTTTTTT
d_gene: .; abundance: .; v_gene: TRBV20-1; j_gene: TRBJ1-1; CDR3aa: CSARTGTEAFF; CDR3nt: TGCAGTGCTAGAACAGGGACTGAAGCTTTCTTT
d_gene: .; abundance: .; v_gene: TRBV27; j_gene: TRBJ1-2; CDR3aa: CASRSQGSLWGYTF; CDR3nt: TGTGCCAGCAGATCGCAGGGTTCCCTCTGGGGCTACACCTTC
d_gene: .; abundance: .; v_gene: TRBV6-6; j_gene: TRBJ2-7; CDR3aa: CASSPARYEQYF; CDR3nt: TGTGCCAGCAGCCCCGCCCGGTACGAGCAGTACTTC
d_gene: TRBD1; abundance: few; v_gene: TRBV29-1; j_gene: TRBJ2-3; CDR3aa: CSAESGQLRADTQYF; CDR3nt: TGCAGCGCCGAGTCGGGACAGCTCAGGGCAGATACGCAGTATTTT
d_gene: .; abundance: .; v_gene: TRBV9; j_gene: TRBJ1-5; CDR3aa: CASSAGTLGQPQHF; CDR3nt: TGTGCCAGCAGCGCCGGGACATTGGGTCAGCCCCAGCATTTT
d_gene: TRBD2; abundance: .; v_gene: TRBV9; j_gene: TRBJ2-2; CDR3aa: CASSGTSGRDVNTGELFF; CDR3nt: TGTGCCAGCAGTGGGACTAGCGGGAGGGATGTGAACACCGGGGAGCTGTTTTTT
d_gene: TRBD2; abundance: once; v_gene: TRBV18; j_gene: TRBJ2-1; CDR3aa: CASSLPGLAYNEQFF; CDR3nt: TGTGCCAGCTCACTTCCGGGACTAGCGTACAATGAGCAGTTCTTC
d_gene: .; abundance: .; v_gene: TRBV7-7; j_gene: TRBJ2-6; CDR3aa: CASSARLGSTSGANVLTF; CDR3nt: TGTGCTAGCAGCGCCCGCCTCGGGAGTACCTCTGGGGCCAACGTCCTGACTTTC
d_gene: TRBD2; abundance: few; v_gene: TRBV19; j_gene: TRBJ2-7; CDR3aa: CASSIDRTSPYEQYF; CDR3nt: TGTGCCAGTAGTATAGACAGGACTAGCCCTTACGAGCAGTACTTC
d_gene: TRBD2; abundance: .; v_gene: TRBV30; j_gene: TRBJ2-3; CDR3aa: CAWSVNGRATDTQYF; CDR3nt: TGTGCCTGGAGTGTAAACGGGAGGGCCACAGATACGCAGTATTTT
d_gene: TRBD1; abundance: .; v_gene: TRBV2; j_gene: TRBJ1-5; CDR3aa: CASNWGQDLGSQHF; CDR3nt: TGTGCCAGCAATTGGGGACAGGACCTTGGGTCCCAGCATTTT
d_gene: TRBD2; abundance: .; v_gene: TRBV2; j_gene: TRBJ2-7; CDR3aa: CASSSGRAVYEQYF; CDR3nt: TGTGCCAGCAGTAGCGGGAGGGCCGTTTACGAGCAGTACTTC
d_gene: TRBD1; abundance: .; v_gene: TRBV4-1; j_gene: TRBJ1-5; CDR3aa: CASSQGDRANQPQHF; CDR3nt: TGCGCCAGCAGCCAAGGGGACAGGGCGAATCAGCCCCAGCATTTT
d_gene: TRBD2; abundance: .; v_gene: TRBV7-2; j_gene: TRBJ2-7; CDR3aa: CASSPGTSVTYEQYF; CDR3nt: TGTGCCAGCAGCCCGGGGACTAGCGTAACCTACGAGCAGTACTTC
d_gene: .; abundance: .; v_gene: TRBV7-9; j_gene: TRBJ1-1; CDR3aa: CASSLSLDTEAFF; CDR3nt: TGTGCCAGCAGCTTATCTTTAGACACTGAAGCTTTCTTT
d_gene: .; abundance: few; v_gene: TRBV4-3; j_gene: TRBJ1-2; CDR3aa: CASSQDGGLYGYTF; CDR3nt: TGCGCCAGCAGCCAAGACGGTGGGCTTTATGGCTACACCTTC